The clone carrying this T cell receptor (beta chain) was counted between two and nine times. This record belongs to a study of vaccination and CD4 T cells after COVID-19. The V gene's germline CDR1 is DFQATT and CDR2 SNEGSKA (reference sequence). The CDR3 is 13 residues long. V gave up 3 bases and J gave up 5 bases, with 11 bases separating them. TCRdb re-analysed the PCR reads in MiXCR, keeping a single row per CDR3 protein. Of tens of thousands of distinct CDR3 sequences in the sample, roughly 50% were seen once. Regarding time point: late sampling 161 to 241 days after vaccination in three convalescent patients.

The chain recombines TRBV20-1 with TRBJ1-3; D remains unclear. The sample here was CD4+ T cells from blood, taken about 7 months after SARS-CoV-2 vaccination. This sequence was found in a human donor who had recovered from COVID-19. The CDR3 sequence is CSARRAGRNTIYF. The CDR3 region has the DNA TGCAGTGCTAGGCGGGCGGGTAGAAACACCATATATTTT.